What follows are 27 T cell receptor beta chains derived from one specimen sequenced in a study of blood T cell repertoires in COVID-19. Profiled with immunoSEQ multiplex PCR; TCRdb holds only in-frame clones, not every one. The repertoire consists of about 150,000 clones, with 85% to 90% occurring once and the leading ten covering around 6.1%. The sequenced material came from peripheral blood. Every receptor here comes from an elderly man with acute or convalescent COVID-19.

For this clone: Other DNA sequences in the same sample also yield this CDR3. The rearrangement links TRBV5-1 to TRBJ2-7, with D perhaps matching TRBD1 (8 bases). V lost 5 bases and J lost 2, with 14 bases in between. CDR1 and CDR2 from the germline V gene are SGHRS and YFSETQ. The CDR3 contains 14 residues. CDR3 sequence reads: CASRSGTGPYEQYF. The CDR3 DNA reads as TGCGCCAGCAGAAGCGGGACAGGACCCTACGAGCAGTACTTC. Supplemented by reference TRBV5-1 and TRBJ2-7, the full variable domain reads KAGVTQTPRYLIKTRGQQVTLSCSPISGHRSVSWYQQTPGQGLQFLFEYFSETQRNKGNFPGRFSGRQFSNSRSEMNVSTLELGDSALYLCASRSGTGPYEQYFGPGTRLTVT.

The chain links TRBV5-1 to TRBJ1-2; a possible D gene is TRBD1 (5 bases). Trimming stripped 8 bases from V and 7 bases from J, with 18 bases between. The CDR3 totals 13 residues. Germline assignment: CDR1 SGHRS and CDR2 YFSETQ. CDR3 DNA sequence: TGCGCCAGTAGACGGGAGCAGGGCTCTGGCTACACCTTC. This translates into CASRREQGSGYTF. Complete variable domain (other parts from reference TRBV5-1 and TRBJ1-2): KAGVTQTPRYLIKTRGQQVTLSCSPISGHRSVSWYQQTPGQGLQFLFEYFSETQRNKGNFPGRFSGRQFSNSRSEMNVSTLELGDSALYLCASRREQGSGYTFGSGTRLTVV.

This rearrangement joins TRBV15 to TRBJ1-3, with unresolved D. This CDR3 is 14 amino acids long. Trimming left V 1 base short and J 7 bases short, with 11 bases between. Per the germline V gene, CDR1 is LNHNV and CDR2 is YYDKDF (reference sequence). This CDR3 is CATSRGTMGNTIYF. The CDR3 DNA follows: TGTGCCACCAGCAGAGGGACTATGGGTAACACCATATATTTT.

This chain connects TRBV7-2 to TRBJ2-6; TRBD1 might be the D (6 bases). Trimming took off 3 bases at V and 3 bases at J, with 15 bases between the two ends. Germline V gene data show CDR1 as SGHTA and CDR2 as FQGNSA. This CDR3 comprises 17 residues. CDR3 in amino acids: CASSFDRLRSGANVLTF. For the CDR3, the DNA is TGTGCCAGCAGCTTCGACAGGCTCAGGAGTGGGGCCAACGTCCTGACTTTC.

J is TRBJ2-7 and V is TRBV27, with D possibly TRBD1 on 6 matching bases. CDR1 and CDR2 from the germline V gene are MNHEY and SMNVEV (reference sequence). CDR3 size: 12 residues. The CDR3 sequence: CASSLYIRGVCV. The CDR3 region has the DNA TGTGCCAGCAGTTTATATATCAGGGGAGTGTGCGTC.

The V gene is TRBV6-5, the J gene TRBJ2-3; D is possibly TRBD2 (6 bases). Trimming stripped 2 bases from V and 1 base from J, with 10 bases between. This CDR3 spans 15 amino acids. Germline V gene sequence: CDR1 MNHEY, CDR2 SVGAGI. The CDR3 protein is CASSYRGWGTDTQYF. The CDR3 bases are TGTGCCAGCAGTTACCGGGGGTGGGGCACAGATACGCAGTATTTT.

The chain combines TRBV7-8 with TRBJ2-3, with TRBD2 matching over 10 bases. This CDR3 is 17 amino acids long. The ends lost 2 bases at V and 1 base at J; junction bases unmatched: 6. Germline assignment: CDR1 SGHVS and CDR2 FQNEAQ. The CDR3 region has the DNA TGTGCCAGCAGCTTATCCCCTAGCGGGAGCGGCACAGATACGCAGTATTTT. Its translation: CASSLSPSGSGTDTQYF.

The chain uses TRBV11-2 and TRBJ2-7, with 9 bases lining up with TRBD1. The CDR3 runs 16 residues. CDR1 is SGHAT and CDR2 is FQNNGV in the germline V gene. V lost 2 bases and J lost 0; bases outside the gene matches: 5. The CDR3 DNA follows: TGTGCCAGCAGCTTAACCAGGGGACAGGGCTCCTACGAGCAGTACTTC. Protein product: CASSLTRGQGSYEQYF.

The rearrangement links TRBV5-1 to TRBJ1-3; D is unclear. Germline V gene lookup returns CDR1 SGHRS and CDR2 YFSETQ. Trimming took off 4 bases at V and 4 bases at J, with 6 bases between the two ends. The CDR3 length is 12 residues. As DNA, the CDR3 is TGCGCCAGCAGCGTTCAAGGAAACACCATATATTTT. It is translated as CASSVQGNTIYF.

V and J are TRBV3-1 (or the pseudogene TRBV3-2) and TRBJ2-1; TRBD2 matches 9 bases. From germline, CDR1 is LGHDT and CDR2 YNNKEL (reference sequence). J was trimmed by 7 bases and V by 2 bases; bases with no gene match: 9. The CDR3 is made up of 16 amino acids. As DNA, the CDR3 is TGTGCCAGCAGCCAATATGGTAGTAGCGGGAGTAATGAGCAGTTCTTC. It is translated as CASSQYGSSGSNEQFF.

The gene calls are TRBV28 and TRBJ1-2; tentatively, D is TRBD1 (5 bases). V lost 2 bases to trimming and J lost 6 bases, with 16 bases between them. This CDR3 spans 15 amino acids. In germline, CDR1 is MDHEN, CDR2 SYDVKM. CDR3 amino acids: CASSLPDRHGDGYTF. For the CDR3, the DNA is TGTGCCAGCAGTTTACCTGACAGACACGGAGATGGCTACACCTTC.

The chain combines TRBV19 with TRBJ1-4; D gene unclear. Trimming removed 1 base at V and 1 base at J, with 7 bases between. CDR3 size: 15 residues. Germline CDR1 is LNHDA and CDR2 is SQIVND (reference sequence). In DNA, the CDR3 is TGTGCCAGTAGTATAGGTGGCGGAACTAATGAAAAACTGTTTTTT. It is translated as CASSIGGGTNEKLFF.

The chain links TRBV5-1 to TRBJ1-1; TRBD1 agrees at 9 bases. The V segment lost 2 bases and the J segment 4 bases; nucleotides outside the gene matches: 6. Germline CDR1 and CDR2: SGHRS and YFSETQ. This CDR3 has 15 residues. In nucleotides, the CDR3 is TGCGCCAGCAGCTTTGTACAGGGGGCCGGCACTGAAGCTTTCTTT. Its protein is CASSFVQGAGTEAFF. The full variable domain, with the rest looked up from reference TRBV5-1 and TRBJ1-1, is KAGVTQTPRYLIKTRGQQVTLSCSPISGHRSVSWYQQTPGQGLQFLFEYFSETQRNKGNFPGRFSGRQFSNSRSEMNVSTLELGDSALYLCASSFVQGAGTEAFFGQGTRLTVV.

This chain uses TRBV6-5 with TRBJ2-7; TRBD1 might be the D (6 bases). Per the germline V gene, CDR1 is MNHEY and CDR2 is SVGAGI. Trimming cost V 0 bases and J 6 bases, with 15 bases left between them. The CDR3 has 15 amino acids. CDR3 in DNA: TGTGCCAGCAGTTACTCAGGAACCGGGACAACCGAGCAGTACTTC. Its translation is CASSYSGTGTTEQYF.

The V and J genes are TRBV7-9 and TRBJ1-3; D gene unclear. Deletions cut 0 bases from V and 9 bases from J, with 15 bases between. Looked up from germline, CDR1 is SEHNR and CDR2 is FQNEAQ (reference sequence). CDR3 length: 15 amino acids. The CDR3 coding sequence is TGTGCCAGCAGCTTAGCGGGGAGCTCCCGGGGCACCATATATTTT. Translated: CASSLAGSSRGTIYF.

The chain employs TRBV19 and TRBJ2-7; 8 nucleotides line up with TRBD1. V gave up 1 base and J gave up 2 bases; unmatched junction bases: 16. This CDR3 has 19 amino acids. Germline V gives CDR1 LNHDA, CDR2 SQIVND (reference sequence). In DNA, the CDR3 is TGTGCCAGTAGTATAGCCCTTACGACAGGGGCTATCCCCCCCTACGAGCAGTACTTC. It codes for CASSIALTTGAIPPYEQYF. Drawing the rest from reference TRBV19 and TRBJ2-7, the complete variable domain is DGGITQSPKYLFRKEGQNVTLSCEQNLNHDAMYWYRQDPGQGLRLIYYSQIVNDFQKGDIAEGYSVSREKKESFPLTVTSAQKNPTAFYLCASSIALTTGAIPPYEQYFGPGTRLTVT.

The rearrangement uses TRBV5-1 and TRBJ2-1; 11 nucleotides align to TRBD1. V lost 0 bases, J lost 7 bases, and 3 bases stayed unmatched. Germline lookup yields CDR1 SGHRS and CDR2 YFSETQ. The CDR3 loop spans 15 amino acids. Here the CDR3 DNA reads TGCGCCAGCAGCTTGGGGACAGGGGGCACGAATGAGCAGTTCTTC. Translation: CASSLGTGGTNEQFF.

The chain couples TRBV6-5 to TRBJ2-5, with TRBD1 matching over 8 bases. Germline V gene data show CDR1 as MNHEY and CDR2 as SVGAGI. J was trimmed by 6 bases and V by 10 bases; bases with no gene match: 10. The CDR3 loop spans 13 amino acids. The CDR3 nucleotides read TGTGCCACCCGTCCTCCAGGGGGCCAGACCCAGTACTTC. It specifies CATRPPGGQTQYF.

The chain has TRBV20-1 and TRBJ2-3, with D unresolved. The CDR3 is 13 amino acids. V shed 3 bases and J shed 0 bases, with 7 bases lying between them. Germline V lookup: CDR1 DFQATT, CDR2 SNEGSKA (reference sequence). CDR3 bases: TGCAGTGCTAGTCGAGTAAGCACAGATACGCAGTATTTT. Translating it yields CSASRVSTDTQYF.

The V and J genes are TRBV27 and TRBJ2-3, with 10 bases lining up with TRBD2. This CDR3 is 15 amino acids long. Germline CDR1 is MNHEY and CDR2 is SMNVEV (reference sequence). The junction had 13 bases not matched to a gene; V was cut back by 8 bases and J by 8 bases. The CDR3 DNA sequence: TGTGCCAGCGGAGCGCTAGCGGGAGCCGAAGGTACGCAGTATTTT. Its translation is CASGALAGAEGTQYF.

The genes are TRBV5-1 and TRBJ1-1; TRBD1 agrees at 9 bases. Trimming at V came to 7 bases and at J to 4 bases, leaving 14 bases not matched to a gene. Germline V gene sequence: CDR1 SGHRS, CDR2 YFSETQ. The CDR3 contains 16 residues. The chain's CDR3 is CASALQGADMGTEAFF. CDR3 nucleotide sequence: TGCGCCAGCGCATTACAGGGGGCAGATATGGGCACTGAAGCTTTCTTT.

V gene TRBV5-1 combines with J gene TRBJ2-4; tentative D call: TRBD2 (6 bases). In germline, CDR1 is SGHRS, CDR2 YFSETQ. The CDR3 covers 15 residues. V lost 4 bases to trimming and J lost 1 base, with 12 bases between them. Here the CDR3 DNA reads TGCGCCAGCAGCCCACGGGACTTTGCCAAAAACATTCAGTACTTC. This translates into CASSPRDFAKNIQYF.

The rearrangement links TRBV7-9 to TRBJ2-1; the D gene is possibly TRBD2 (6 bases). Germline V gene data show CDR1 as SEHNR and CDR2 as FQNEAQ (reference sequence). The V gene lost 1 base and the J gene lost 16 bases, with 20 bases spanning the gap. The CDR3 covers 14 residues. The CDR3 reads CASSLEGPGLPFFF. The CDR3 DNA reads as TGTGCCAGCAGCTTAGAGGGGCCGGGACTCCCGTTTTTCTTC.

The V and J genes are TRBV7-3 and TRBJ2-1; a weak D match, TRBD2 (5 bases). Trimming took 1 base from V and 4 from J, leaving 14 bases between them. The CDR3 length is 16 residues. Germline assignment: CDR1 SGHTA and CDR2 FQGTGA. The chain's CDR3 is CASSLNAGAVYNEQFF. As DNA, the CDR3 is TGTGCCAGCAGCTTAAACGCGGGCGCTGTATACAATGAGCAGTTCTTC.

The rearrangement joins TRBV5-4 to TRBJ2-1; weak D call: TRBD1 (5 bases). The CDR3 totals 14 residues. Between the trimmed V and J ends, which lost 1 base and 0 bases, there was a span of 5 bases. Germline CDR1 SGHNT, CDR2 YYREEE (reference sequence). In DNA form, the CDR3 reads TGTGCCAGCAGCTTGCAGGGCTCCTACAATGAGCAGTTCTTC. Its translation is CASSLQGSYNEQFF. The full variable domain, completed using reference TRBV5-4 and TRBJ2-1, is ETGVTQSPTHLIKTRGQQVTLRCSSQSGHNTVSWYQQALGQGPQFIFQYYREEENGRGNFPPRFSGLQFPNYSSELNVNALELDDSALYLCASSLQGSYNEQFFGPGTRLTVL.

The chain is built from TRBV5-4 and TRBJ1-1, with D perhaps TRBD1 (6 bases). The CDR3 loop spans 13 amino acids. Trimming took off 4 bases at V and 5 bases at J, with 12 bases between the two ends. Germline V lookup: CDR1 SGHNT, CDR2 YYREEE (reference sequence). CDR3 protein: CASSGDTGTEAFF. The CDR3 DNA reads TGTGCCAGCAGCGGGGACACGGGAACTGAAGCTTTCTTT.

The gene calls are TRBV18 and TRBJ1-5, with D hard to call. Trimming left V 5 bases short and J 0 bases short, with 29 bases between. Germline values: CDR1 KGHSH, CDR2 LQKENI. The CDR3 runs to 21 residues. CDR3 in DNA: TGTGCCAGCTCAGGACCGACTACCGGAGAGGAAATCGCTTATAGCAATCAGCCCCAGCATTTT. Encoded protein: CASSGPTTGEEIAYSNQPQHF.